This T cell receptor (beta chain) was captured by sequencing in a study of blood T cells in healthy people across ages. Overall study findings and caveats: A greater number of naive CD4+ cells and higher diversity distinguished long-lived donors from aged donors.

Researchers report isolating at least 7 million PBMCs per sample. V gave up 2 bases and J gave up 0 bases, with 8 bases separating them. The CDR3 is made up of 15 amino acids. Germline V gene data show CDR1 as MGHRA and CDR2 as YSYEKL. Through a sample-barcoded 5' primer and a J-beta primer mix, a second PCR was run for roughly 7 to 11 cycles. CDR3-containing paired-end reads numbering at least 2.5 million came from each sample. TCRdb re-called the 5' RACE reads with MiXCR, one entry per CDR3 protein. Here the sample spans 1.5 million to 2 million distinct CDR3 sequences, roughly 43% being singletons. This clonotype was observed a handful of times. Its matching antigen is unknown.

This chain uses TRBV4-1 with TRBJ2-1; D is uncertain. The clonotype was recovered from a human donor in good health. Sequencing was done on a sample of blood. The CDR3 bases are TGCGCCAGCAGCCAAAGGGCGACCTCCTACAATGAGCAGTTCTTC. This translates into CASSQRATSYNEQFF.